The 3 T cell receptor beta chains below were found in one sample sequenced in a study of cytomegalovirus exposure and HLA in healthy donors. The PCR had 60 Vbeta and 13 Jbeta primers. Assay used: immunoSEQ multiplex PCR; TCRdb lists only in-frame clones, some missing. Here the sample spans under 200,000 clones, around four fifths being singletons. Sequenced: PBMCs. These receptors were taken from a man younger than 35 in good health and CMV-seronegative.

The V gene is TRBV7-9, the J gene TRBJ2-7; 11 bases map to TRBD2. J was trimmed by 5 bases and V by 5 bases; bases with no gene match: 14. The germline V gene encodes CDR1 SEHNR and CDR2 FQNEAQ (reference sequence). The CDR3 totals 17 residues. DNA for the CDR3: TGTGCCAGCAGCGGTCCCGAGGCTAGCGGGAGGAGGCACGAGCAGTACTTC. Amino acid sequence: CASSGPEASGRRHEQYF. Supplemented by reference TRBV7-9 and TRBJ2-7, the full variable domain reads DTGVSQNPRHKITKRGQNVTFRCDPISEHNRLYWYRQTLGQGPEFLTYFQNEAQLEKSRLLSDRFSAERPKGSFSTLEIQRTEQGDSAMYLCASSGPEASGRRHEQYFGPGTRLTVT.

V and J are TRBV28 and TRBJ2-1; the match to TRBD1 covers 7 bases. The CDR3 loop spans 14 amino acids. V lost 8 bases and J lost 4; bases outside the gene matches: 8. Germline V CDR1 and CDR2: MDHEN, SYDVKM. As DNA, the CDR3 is TGTGCCAGCGAGGGGGCAGGACCATACAATGAGCAGTTCTTC. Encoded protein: CASEGAGPYNEQFF.

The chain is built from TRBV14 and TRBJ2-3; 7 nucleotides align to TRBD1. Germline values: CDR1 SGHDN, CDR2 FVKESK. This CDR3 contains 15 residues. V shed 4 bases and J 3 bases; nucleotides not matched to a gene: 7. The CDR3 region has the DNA TGTGCCAGCAGCCCGGGACAGATAATAACAGATACGCAGTATTTT. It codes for CASSPGQIITDTQYF.